Detailed here is one TCR beta chain. Its matching antigen is unknown. Germline CDR1 SGDLS, CDR2 YYNGEE. The length of the CDR3 is 15 residues. Trimming removed 5 bases from V and 4 bases from J, with 18 bases in between. This record comes from a study of CD8+ T cells in alopecia areata. As for treatment: oral pan-JAK inhibitor, 5-10 mg twice daily. Sequencing used cDNA as its template, made by extracting RNA and reverse transcribing it. Generated by immunoSEQ multiplex PCR, the TCRdb table keeps only in-frame clones and is missing some. The profile shows around 200,000 clones, around three fifths of them singletons. Overall study results and limits: Mice showed clearer TCR sharing than patients did, a gap that was possibly HLA-related.

The sequencing used CD8+ T cells sorted from blood, collected at week 24, from a patient treated with tofacitinib. The sequence was collected from a human donor with alopecia areata. This rearrangement joins TRBV9 to TRBJ1-2, with D possibly matching TRBD1 (5 bases). The CDR3 DNA sequence: TGTGCCAGCAGGTTCCTTGAGGGGTCCAGCTATGGCTACACCTTC. The encoded protein is CASRFLEGSSYGYTF.